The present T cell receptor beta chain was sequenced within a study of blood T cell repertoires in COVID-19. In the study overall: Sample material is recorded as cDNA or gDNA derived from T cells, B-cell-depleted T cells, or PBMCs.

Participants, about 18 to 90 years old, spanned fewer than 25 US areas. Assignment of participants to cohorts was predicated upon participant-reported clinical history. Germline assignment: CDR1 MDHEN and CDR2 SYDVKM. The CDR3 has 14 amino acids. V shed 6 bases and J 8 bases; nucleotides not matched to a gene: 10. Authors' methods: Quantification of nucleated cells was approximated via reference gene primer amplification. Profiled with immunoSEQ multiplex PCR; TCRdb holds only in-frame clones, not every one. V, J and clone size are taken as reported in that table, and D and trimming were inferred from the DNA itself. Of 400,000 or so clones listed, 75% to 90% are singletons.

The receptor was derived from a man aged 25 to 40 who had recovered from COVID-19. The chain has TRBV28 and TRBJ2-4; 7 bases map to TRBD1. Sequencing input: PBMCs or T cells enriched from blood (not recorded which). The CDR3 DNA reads TGTGCCAGCAGCCTCGGACAGGACCTGCACATTCAGTACTTC. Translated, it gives CASSLGQDLHIQYF.